The present entry profiles one TCR beta chain with its context. In this sample, this clonotype turned up many times. The antigen it recognizes is unknown. Qualities for individual bases were not recorded, and no much larger clone is one base off. This entry belongs to a study of T cells in Graves' hyperthyroidism and ophthalmopathy (dated by TCRdb to the late 2010s). About the study as a whole: Peripheral blood was sampled at the time of initial diagnosis, prior to any treatment. TCR V-J signatures able to tell the groups apart were searched for in a discovery cohort of approximately 95 patients, of whom more than 40 had Graves' ophthalmopathy and roughly 58 had stable Graves' hyperthyroidism. Whether ophthalmopathy could be predicted prospectively was tested in an independent validation cohort made up of some 20 hyperthyroidism patients plus 17 patients who later progressed to ophthalmopathy. For training and testing, the approximately 92 patients in the discovery cohort were randomly divided in a 7:3 ratio. Thyroid tissue and blood T-cell repertoires from about six Graves' hyperthyroidism patients were also compared in the study. Once sampling was done, hyperthyroidism patients were given methimazole at a starting dose of 30 mg daily, whereas ophthalmopathy patients were given high-dose intravenous methylprednisolone. TCR Vbeta CDR3 sequencing of approximately 140 peripheral blood samples (roughly 43 ophthalmopathy, 75 to 80 hyperthyroidism and some 17 progressor patients) is reported in the paper. The investigation overall reported the following: No statistical method was used to set the sample size in advance, and investigators knew the group allocation. In cross-validation, a model built on a 13 V-J signature told ophthalmopathy apart from stable hyperthyroidism with approximately 90% sensitivity and roughly 83% specificity, and in testing the same model reached 80%/75%. In validation, progression to ophthalmopathy was predicted by the model with 65% to 71% sensitivity and 72% to 85% specificity, a median of around 6.5 months before onset. Most expanded thyroid clonotypes (frequency above 0.001) were also detected in blood, suggesting blood repertoires may reflect thyroid immune responses.

In the ophthalmopathy patients, disease was moderately to severely active, with a Clinical Activity Score of 3 or more, a NOSPECS grade of 4 or more, and a duration of less than 3 months. The study excluded patients with uncontrolled infections, other autoimmune diseases, pregnancy or lactation. Clinical symptoms, serum thyroxine and TRAb, thyroid ultrasound, and orbital computed tomography formed the basis for the diagnoses. PBMCs were isolated from 7.5 to 10 ml of fresh peripheral blood by Ficoll-Paque density gradient centrifugation. Trizol reagent was used to extract total RNA, and RNA quality was then checked on an Agilent 2100 Bioanalyzer. The TCR beta CDR3 regions were amplified from RNA transcripts. For the first round of RT-PCR on the TCR CDR3, the HTBI primer set was used together with the Qiagen OneStep RT-PCR kit. A second multiplex PCR round built the libraries, followed by size selection and purification. Paired-end sequencing of the libraries was performed with 100 bp reads on an Illumina HiSeq2000. From the authors' description of their analysis: Raw data were processed with SOAPnuke, discarding reads with adapters, uncalled bases, mean Phred below 15, or no exact constant-primer or identifier match. High-quality paired reads were merged using COPE v1.2.5, and each unique nucleotide sequence was defined as a clonotype. Clonotypes were aligned to IMGT TRBV, TRBD and TRBJ reference segments using MiTCR v1.1. Only V-J combinations with frequency above 0.0001, covering about 99% of repertoires, were analysed. The TCS score was defined as the ratio of F50 (clonal expansion) to E x V (chaos), calculated using BLOSUM62-based TCRdist between CDR3 peptides within each V-J. Welch's t-statistics and random forest reduced 500 to 550 V-J features to some 14, which were used in a naive Bayes classifier (R e1071). Starting from the raw public reads, TCRdb applied fastp trimming at Q25, assembled clones with MiXCR and retained in-frame beta chains. Each entry merges the rows of one CDR3 protein and shows their most common DNA and genes. TCRdb, not the original authors, processed these V and J calls. This sample holds about 640,000 distinct CDR3 sequences; around 20% were observed only once. More than 30% of the sample is held by the ten biggest clonotypes.

Between the V and J ends, shortened by 2 bases and 3 bases respectively, the junction contains 11 bases. The CDR3 holds 15 amino acids from the cysteine to the phenylalanine. Solely the CDR3 DNA is kept, with 45 bases framed from the first base. Looking up the germline V gene yields CDR1 SGHTA and CDR2 FQGNSA. Source material: blood. Rearrangement joined TRBV7-2 to TRBJ1-5; the D gene is possibly TRBD1, with 5 bases matching. The TCR sequence derives from a young man with Graves' ophthalmopathy. DNA sequence: TGTGCCAGCAGCTTAAGTCAGGGACCCAATCAGCCCCAGCATTTT. Translated, this is CASSLSQGPNQPQHF.